These 26 T cell receptor beta chains originate from one sample sequenced in a study of shared clonotypes between healthy human individuals. Profiling relied on immunoSEQ multiplex PCR, and the TCRdb table lists in-frame clones only, not all of them. The table records hundreds of thousands of clones, around 77% of them present only once. Sequencing input: PBMCs. Source of these receptors: a woman between 40 and 55 years old in good health. Some clones in this sample may be carry-over from other donors' samples.

V and J are TRBV10-3 and TRBJ1-5; D not resolved. V was shortened by 0 bases and J by 7 bases, with 10 bases between the two germline ends. Germline V gene sequence: CDR1 ENHRY, CDR2 SYGVKD. CDR3 size: 14 residues. The chain's CDR3 is CAISESRGSQPQHF. The CDR3 DNA follows: TGTGCCATCAGTGAGTCGAGAGGGAGCCAGCCCCAGCATTTT.

The chain couples TRBV28 to TRBJ2-7, with D perhaps given as TRBD1 or TRBD2 (5 bases each). The germline V gene has CDR1 MDHEN and CDR2 SYDVKM. This CDR3 comprises 11 residues. V gave up 8 bases and J gave up 3 bases, with 8 bases separating them. CDR3 DNA sequence: TGTGCCAGCCGGGACGGCTACGAGCAGTACTTC. Translation gives CASRDGYEQYF.

The chain combines TRBV28 with TRBJ2-7; TRBD2 aligns across 10 bases. The ends lost 6 bases at V and 3 bases at J; junction bases unmatched: 8. This CDR3 is built from 15 residues. The germline gives CDR1 MDHEN, CDR2 SYDVKM. In DNA form, the CDR3 reads TGTGCCAGCAGCATACCCACTAGCGGGAACTACGAGCAGTACTTC. Its translation: CASSIPTSGNYEQYF.

A few counts support this clone. The genes are TRBV5-1 and TRBJ1-2, with 7 bases that match TRBD1. Trimming took 2 bases from V and 3 from J; bases not matched to a gene: 4. CDR3 length: 14 residues. Germline CDR1 reads SGHRS; CDR2 reads YFSETQ. The CDR3 coding sequence is TGCGCCAGCAGCTTAGGGGACAGAGACTATGGCTACACCTTC. It is translated as CASSLGDRDYGYTF.

This clone was found many times. The chain employs TRBV4-3 and TRBJ2-7, with D hard to call. The ends were cut back, 1 base at V and 3 bases at J, with 7 bases in the middle. CDR1 LGHNA and CDR2 YSLEER come from the germline V gene. The CDR3 extends over 13 amino acids. CDR3 DNA sequence: TGCGCCAGCAGCCAAGTAGGTGGCTACGAGCAGTACTTC. Translation gives CASSQVGGYEQYF.

V is TRBV6-4 and J is TRBJ2-3; no clear D gene. CDR3 length equals 14 residues. V lost 2 bases and J lost 4, with 10 bases in between. Germline V gene lookup returns CDR1 MRHNA and CDR2 SNTAGT. Here the CDR3 reads CASSDKAEADTQYF. In DNA, the CDR3 is TGTGCCAGCAGTGACAAGGCAGAGGCAGATACGCAGTATTTT.

The gene calls are TRBV6-5 and TRBJ1-1, with 7 bases matching TRBD1. Germline-derived CDR1 and CDR2 are MNHEY and SVGAGI. CDR3 length equals 15 residues. Trimming took 0 bases from V and 6 from J; bases not matched to a gene: 7. The CDR3 bases are TGTGCCAGCAGTTACTCCGCGAGACAGGGACCTGAAGCTTTCTTT. This gives the protein CASSYSARQGPEAFF.

The chain links TRBV5-1 to TRBJ2-2; 9 nucleotides agree with TRBD2. The CDR3 consists of 18 residues. Trimming removed 2 bases from V and 7 bases from J; junction bases left unmatched: 15. The germline gives CDR1 SGHRS, CDR2 YFSETQ. This chain's CDR3 is CASSFSGYGAGGIGELFF. In nucleotides, the CDR3 is TGCGCCAGCAGCTTTTCTGGGTACGGAGCGGGAGGCATCGGGGAGCTGTTTTTT.

The chain combines TRBV4-1 with TRBJ1-6; 10 bases map to TRBD1. The CDR3 is 18 amino acids. V lost 1 base and J lost 9; bases outside the gene matches: 12. Germline V CDR1 and CDR2: MGHRA, YSYEKL. The CDR3 coding sequence is TGCGCCAGCAGCCAAGGAGTCTTCCTCAGGGACAGGGGTTCACCCCTCCACTTT. Protein product: CASSQGVFLRDRGSPLHF.

The V gene is TRBV6-1, the J gene TRBJ1-5; 10 positions match TRBD1. Trimming took 1 base from V and 0 from J; bases not matched to a gene: 6. CDR3 length: 18 residues. Germline V gene sequence: CDR1 MNHNS, CDR2 SASEGT. DNA of the CDR3: TGTGCCAGCAGTGAAGGGGACAGGGGCCCCTATAGCAATCAGCCCCAGCATTTT. Translated: CASSEGDRGPYSNQPQHF.

This chain links TRBV27 with TRBJ2-3; 7 bases map to TRBD1. Germline CDR1 MNHEY, CDR2 SMNVEV (reference sequence). The CDR3 spans 15 residues. Trimming at V came to 6 bases and at J to 0 bases, leaving 6 bases not matched to a gene. CDR3 DNA: TGTGCCAGCAGACTGGGACAGACCAGCACAGATACGCAGTATTTT. It encodes CASRLGQTSTDTQYF.

The V gene is TRBV18, the J gene TRBJ2-7; the D is unclear. The CDR3 totals 14 residues. Between the trimmed V and J ends, which lost 0 bases and 6 bases, there was a span of 12 bases. Germline V CDR1 and CDR2: KGHSH, LQKENI. CDR3 nucleotides: TGTGCCAGCTCACCACCGGTGGGTCCAGGCGAGCAGTACTTC. Translating it yields CASSPPVGPGEQYF.

The chain joins TRBV14 to TRBJ2-7, with D perhaps TRBD2 (5 bases). The V gene lost 1 base and the J gene lost 2 bases, with 6 bases spanning the gap. Looked up from germline, CDR1 is SGHDN and CDR2 is FVKESK. The CDR3 covers 13 residues. The CDR3 DNA reads TGTGCCAGCAGCCAAGCCGGGGCCTACGAGCAGTACTTC. It specifies CASSQAGAYEQYF.

Note on this clone: Possible read error: a much larger clone is one base away. This sample also contains other DNA sequences that code for the same CDR3. CDR3 bases: TGCAGCGTTGATACGGCTAGCTCGAATGAACAGTACTTC. Its protein product is CSVDTASSNEQYF. The gene calls are TRBV29-1 and TRBJ2-7; the D gene is possibly TRBD2 (5 bases). The germline V gene encodes CDR1 SQVTM and CDR2 ANQGSEA. Trimming pared 3 bases from V and 10 bases from J, leaving 19 bases between. CDR3 length: 13 amino acids.

This clone was detected only a few times. A far more abundant clone sits one base away, making this likely a read error. This specimen includes other DNA sequences encoding the same CDR3. V usage is TRBV4-2 and J usage is TRBJ2-1; the D call may be TRBD1 or TRBD2 (6 bases each). Germline lookup yields CDR1 LGHNA and CDR2 YNFKEQ. The CDR3 runs 15 residues. The DNA of the CDR3 is TGTGCTAGCAGCCAAGATCAAGGGGGGCACAATGAGCAGTTCTTC. This codes for CASSQDQGGHNEQFF.

In the case of this clone: This may be a read error, as it is one base from a much larger clone. V gene TRBV5-1 combines with J gene TRBJ2-7, with D uncertain. The CDR3 runs to 12 residues. Germline lookup yields CDR1 SGHRS and CDR2 YFSETQ. Trimming cost V 4 bases and J 0 bases, with 5 bases left between them. The CDR3 DNA reads as TGCGCCAGCAGCGACAACTCCTACGAGCAGTACTTC. This sequence encodes CASSDNSYEQYF.

The rearrangement links TRBV4-2 to TRBJ2-2; the D gene could be TRBD1 or TRBD2 (5 bases each). Trimming removed 4 bases from V and 3 bases from J, with 6 bases in between. The CDR3 sequence is 13 residues long. Germline loops: CDR1 LGHNA, CDR2 YNFKEQ. In DNA form, the CDR3 reads TGTGCCAGCAGCCGGGACCACACCGGGGAGCTGTTTTTT. Translation: CASSRDHTGELFF.

The V gene is TRBV27, the J gene TRBJ2-7, with a weak D call TRBD1 (5 bases). The CDR3 contains 13 residues. Trimming stripped 7 bases from V and 12 bases from J, with 22 bases between. The germline CDR1 and CDR2 sequences are MNHEY and SMNVEV (reference sequence). CDR3 loop: CASKERAGHLPYF. CDR3 sequence (DNA): TGTGCCAGCAAGGAGCGCGCAGGACATCTACCGTACTTC.

The chain carries TRBV7-3 and TRBJ2-1; 13 nucleotides align to TRBD2. The CDR3 is made up of 16 amino acids. V was pared by 4 bases and J by 9 bases, with 9 bases of the junction left unmatched. Looked up from germline, CDR1 is SGHTA and CDR2 is FQGTGA. The CDR3 nucleotides read TGTGCCAGCAGCTCAACCGGGACTAGCGGGATTGTTGAGCAGTTCTTC. Its translation: CASSSTGTSGIVEQFF.

This rearrangement joins TRBV6-1 to TRBJ1-5, with D hard to call. This CDR3 is built from 14 residues. The germline gives CDR1 MNHNS, CDR2 SASEGT. Trimming left V 5 bases short and J 1 base short, with 9 bases between. CDR3 sequence reads: CASSYGVSNQPQHF. Written as DNA, the CDR3 is TGTGCCAGCAGTTATGGGGTGAGCAATCAGCCCCAGCATTTT.

To note about this clone: This CDR3 is also generated by other DNA sequences in the sample. The DNA of the CDR3 is TGTGCCAGCAGCCCTAGCTCCTACAATGAGCAGTTCTTC. Its protein is CASSPSSYNEQFF. This chain links TRBV28 with TRBJ2-1; D remains unclear. Trimming shortened V by 6 bases and J by 0 bases, and 6 bases separated the two germline ends. The germline CDR1 and CDR2 sequences are MDHEN and SYDVKM. CDR3 length: 13 residues.

This clone has only a few counts. CDR3 in DNA: TGTGCCAGCAGCTCCGGGAGGAAAGGCCGCGACGAGCAGTACTTC. It yields the protein CASSSGRKGRDEQYF. The chain couples TRBV7-9 to TRBJ2-7; TRBD2 matches 7 bases. Germline values: CDR1 SEHNR, CDR2 FQNEAQ (reference sequence). The CDR3 is 15 amino acids. V lost 4 bases, J lost 5 bases, and 11 bases stayed unmatched.

A note on this clone: Given a much more abundant clone one base away, this may be a read error. Other DNA sequences in this specimen translate into the identical CDR3. CDR3 sequence (DNA): TGCAGCGTCCAAATACCGGGACAGGGTCACGAGCAGTATTTC. The encoded protein is CSVQIPGQGHEQYF. The chain is built from TRBV29-1 and TRBJ2-7; 9 bases map to TRBD1. The germline V gene encodes CDR1 SQVTM and CDR2 ANQGSEA. The CDR3 has 14 amino acids.

In regard to this clone: This sequence is one base from a far larger clone and is likely a read error. The chain is built from TRBV7-8 and TRBJ2-2, with D possibly TRBD1 on 6 matching bases. Germline CDR1 reads SGHVS; CDR2 reads FQNEAQ. CDR3 length: 16 residues. The CDR3: CASSLDSDLNIGELFF. CDR3 in DNA: TGTGCCAGCAGCCTGGACAGCGACCTTAACATCGGGGAGCTGTTTTTT.

The V call is TRBV28, the J call TRBJ2-7; 10 nucleotides agree with TRBD2. CDR1 is MDHEN and CDR2 is SYDVKM in the germline V gene. Germline trimming cut 3 bases from V and 5 bases from J; bases unmatched to any gene: 7. CDR3 length equals 15 residues. The DNA of the CDR3 is TGTGCCAGCAGTTTTCTAGCGGGAGACGGAAACGAGCAGTACTTC. Its protein product is CASSFLAGDGNEQYF.

V usage is TRBV9 and J usage is TRBJ2-1; 11 positions agree with TRBD2. The trim removed 2 bases at V and 1 base at J, leaving 5 bases unmatched. The germline CDR1 and CDR2 sequences are SGDLS and YYNGEE. The CDR3 is 17 residues long. CDR3 in amino acids: CASSVLRTSGSYNEQFF. In DNA form, the CDR3 reads TGTGCCAGCAGCGTTCTACGGACTAGCGGGTCCTACAATGAGCAGTTCTTC.